Listed below are T cell receptor beta chains from one sample, sequenced in a study of blood T cell repertoires in COVID-19. The repertoire was sequenced with immunoSEQ multiplex PCR; TCRdb's copy has only in-frame clones and lacks some. The data show about 270,000 clones, approximately 85% seen once. The specimen was PBMCs or T cells enriched from blood (not recorded which). These receptors were collected from a woman aged 50 to 60 with acute COVID-19. Each CDR3 is given with its conserved first and last residue. The order of the fields is D gene, J gene, clone size, V gene, CDR3 DNA, CDR3 protein. The D gene is left open where the match is weak. Not all rows give a size; the values are once, few, many and, for expanded clones, a class.

d_call: NA; j_call: TRBJ1-5; clone_size: NA; v_call: TRBV5-3; cdr3_nt: TGTGCCAGAAGCTTGTCCAATTACAGGGCAACGAAAATTAAACATCAGCCCCAGCATTTT; cdr3_aa: CARSLSNYRATKIKHQPQHF
d_call: TRBD1; j_call: TRBJ1-1; clone_size: NA; v_call: TRBV5-4; cdr3_nt: TGTGCCAGCAGCTTTGGTGGACAGGGGGGCACTGAAGCTTTCTTT; cdr3_aa: CASSFGGQGGTEAFF
d_call: NA; j_call: TRBJ1-2; clone_size: NA; v_call: TRBV18; cdr3_nt: TGTGCCAGCTCCCCCCAGGGAAGCGACTATGGCTACACCTTC; cdr3_aa: CASSPQGSDYGYTF
d_call: NA; j_call: TRBJ2-1; clone_size: NA; v_call: TRBV5-4; cdr3_nt: TGTGCCAGCAATGCGCCGGGAAGCTCCTACAATGAGCAGTTCTTC; cdr3_aa: CASNAPGSSYNEQFF
d_call: NA; j_call: TRBJ1-2; clone_size: NA; v_call: TRBV5-1; cdr3_nt: TGCGCCAGCAGCGCAACAGGAGAACTACCCTATGGCTACACCTTC; cdr3_aa: CASSATGELPYGYTF
d_call: NA; j_call: TRBJ1-2; clone_size: few; v_call: TRBV4-3; cdr3_nt: TGCGCCAGCAGCCAAGAATCCTACAGTGCGCTTAGTGGCTACACCTTC; cdr3_aa: CASSQESYSALSGYTF
d_call: TRBD1; j_call: TRBJ2-1; clone_size: NA; v_call: TRBV3-1/TRBV3-2; cdr3_nt: TGTGCCAGCAGCCAAGAGGGACAGGGAATCTACAATGAGCAGTTCTTC; cdr3_aa: CASSQEGQGIYNEQFF
d_call: TRBD1; j_call: TRBJ1-1; clone_size: few; v_call: TRBV7-9; cdr3_nt: TGTGCCAGCAACCCCCCAAAGCCGGGACAGGTCGGGACTGAAGCTTTCTTT; cdr3_aa: CASNPPKPGQVGTEAFF
d_call: TRBD1; j_call: TRBJ1-2; clone_size: NA; v_call: TRBV30; cdr3_nt: TGTGCCTGGACCCCGGACAGGCGGCGGGGCTACACCTTC; cdr3_aa: CAWTPDRRRGYTF
d_call: NA; j_call: TRBJ1-1; clone_size: NA; v_call: TRBV5-4; cdr3_nt: TGTGCCAGCAGCTACAGGACGATGAACACTGAAGCTTTCTTT; cdr3_aa: CASSYRTMNTEAFF
d_call: TRBD1; j_call: TRBJ2-1; clone_size: once; v_call: TRBV18; cdr3_nt: TGTGCCAGCTCACTGGGGACAGGGCGAGATGAGCAGTTCTTC; cdr3_aa: CASSLGTGRDEQFF
d_call: TRBD2; j_call: TRBJ2-5; clone_size: NA; v_call: TRBV3-1/TRBV3-2; cdr3_nt: TGTGCCAGCAGCCAAGATCTTATAGCGGGGAGCAAAGAGACCCAGTACTTC; cdr3_aa: CASSQDLIAGSKETQYF
d_call: NA; j_call: TRBJ1-1; clone_size: NA; v_call: TRBV5-5; cdr3_nt: TGTGCCAGCAGCTTGGCTCTATTTTTGAACACTGAAGCTTTCTTT; cdr3_aa: CASSLALFLNTEAFF
d_call: TRBD2; j_call: TRBJ2-5; clone_size: once; v_call: TRBV7-2; cdr3_nt: TGTGCCAGCAGCTTAGGGGAGGCGGGGGGGTACCAAGAGACCCAGTACTTC; cdr3_aa: CASSLGEAGGYQETQYF
d_call: TRBD1; j_call: TRBJ1-1; clone_size: NA; v_call: TRBV15; cdr3_nt: TGTGCCACCAGCAGAGGGGACAGCATGAACACTGAAGCTTTCTTT; cdr3_aa: CATSRGDSMNTEAFF
d_call: TRBD1; j_call: TRBJ2-7; clone_size: NA; v_call: TRBV5-4; cdr3_nt: TGTGCCAGCAGCTTGGACAGGGGATCCTACGAGCAGTACTTC; cdr3_aa: CASSLDRGSYEQYF
d_call: NA; j_call: TRBJ1-4; clone_size: NA; v_call: TRBV7-9; cdr3_nt: TGTGCCAGCAGCCCCGGGGGGTTGCATGAAAAACTGTTTTTT; cdr3_aa: CASSPGGLHEKLFF
d_call: NA; j_call: TRBJ1-5; clone_size: once; v_call: TRBV6-5; cdr3_nt: TGTGCCAGCAGCCAGGACAGTTCGGTGAATCAGCCCCAGCATTTT; cdr3_aa: CASSQDSSVNQPQHF
d_call: NA; j_call: TRBJ2-6; clone_size: once; v_call: TRBV7-3; cdr3_nt: TGTGCCAGCAGCTTAACCCCAGGGGGGGCCAACGTCCTGACTTTC; cdr3_aa: CASSLTPGGANVLTF
d_call: NA; j_call: TRBJ2-7; clone_size: few; v_call: TRBV4-2; cdr3_nt: TGTGCCAGCAGCCAAGCTAGTGCCAGGGGACAATACGAGCAGTACTTC; cdr3_aa: CASSQASARGQYEQYF
d_call: NA; j_call: TRBJ2-7; clone_size: few; v_call: TRBV18; cdr3_nt: TGTGCCAGCTCACCCTCGGACAGCCGGGAGCAGTACTTC; cdr3_aa: CASSPSDSREQYF
d_call: TRBD1; j_call: TRBJ1-4; clone_size: NA; v_call: TRBV5-5; cdr3_nt: TGTGCCAGCAGCCCCCGGGACAGGCGTGATGAAAAACTGTTTTTT; cdr3_aa: CASSPRDRRDEKLFF
d_call: TRBD1; j_call: TRBJ1-1; clone_size: NA; v_call: TRBV6-2/TRBV6-3; cdr3_nt: TGTGCCAGCAGTTACCCCCGGACAGGCCGGAACACTGAAGCTTTCTTT; cdr3_aa: CASSYPRTGRNTEAFF
d_call: NA; j_call: TRBJ2-7; clone_size: NA; v_call: TRBV6-5; cdr3_nt: TGTGCCAGCAGCTATCCTGGACAGTACGAGCAGTACTTC; cdr3_aa: CASSYPGQYEQYF
d_call: TRBD1; j_call: TRBJ2-5; clone_size: once; v_call: TRBV2; cdr3_nt: TGTGCCAGCAGTGACGGTTTGGCAGGGGGCAGGGAGACCCAGTACTTC; cdr3_aa: CASSDGLAGGRETQYF
d_call: NA; j_call: TRBJ1-5; clone_size: once; v_call: TRBV1; cdr3_nt: TGCACCAGCAGCCAAGATAGGGGGAAGGGAAATCAGCCCCAGCATTTT; cdr3_aa: CTSSQDRGKGNQPQHF
d_call: TRBD2; j_call: TRBJ2-2; clone_size: NA; v_call: TRBV6-5; cdr3_nt: TGTGCCAGCAGCGCGGGACTACCCACCGGGGAGCTGTTTTTT; cdr3_aa: CASSAGLPTGELFF
d_call: NA; j_call: TRBJ1-1; clone_size: NA; v_call: TRBV7-9; cdr3_nt: TGTGCCAGCAGCGAAAGTCCGGGGAACACTGAAGCTTTCTTT; cdr3_aa: CASSESPGNTEAFF
d_call: NA; j_call: TRBJ2-1; clone_size: NA; v_call: TRBV24-1; cdr3_nt: TGTGCCACCAGTGAAAGGACAGTAGGAGCGAATGAGCAGTTCTTC; cdr3_aa: CATSERTVGANEQFF
d_call: TRBD1; j_call: TRBJ2-7; clone_size: NA; v_call: TRBV18; cdr3_nt: TGTGCCAGCTCACCACCCTTCGGAAGTGCACAGGGGTCCTACGAGCAGTACTTC; cdr3_aa: CASSPPFGSAQGSYEQYF
d_call: NA; j_call: TRBJ1-5; clone_size: few; v_call: TRBV7-7; cdr3_nt: TGTGCCAGCAGCTTAGTAATGAGGGAGGGAAGCAATCAGCCCCAGCATTTT; cdr3_aa: CASSLVMREGSNQPQHF
d_call: NA; j_call: TRBJ1-1; clone_size: once; v_call: TRBV30; cdr3_nt: TGTGCCTGGAGCCAGGGGCGTTTCTCTGAAGCTTTCTTT; cdr3_aa: CAWSQGRFSEAFF
d_call: NA; j_call: TRBJ1-5; clone_size: NA; v_call: TRBV20-1; cdr3_nt: TGCAGTGCTAGTCAAGGGGTAAACCAGCCCCAGCATTTT; cdr3_aa: CSASQGVNQPQHF
d_call: NA; j_call: TRBJ1-1; clone_size: NA; v_call: TRBV18; cdr3_nt: TGTGCCAGCTCACCCGGGGGGAAGGACACTGAAGCTTTCTTT; cdr3_aa: CASSPGGKDTEAFF
d_call: TRBD2; j_call: TRBJ2-5; clone_size: NA; v_call: TRBV5-1; cdr3_nt: TGCGCCAGCAATGGGGAGAGCGGGGGAAACCAAGAGACCCAGTACTTC; cdr3_aa: CASNGESGGNQETQYF
d_call: NA; j_call: TRBJ1-2; clone_size: NA; v_call: TRBV15; cdr3_nt: TGTGCCACCAGCCCGCGGGCAGGAGCTAACTATGGCTACACCTTC; cdr3_aa: CATSPRAGANYGYTF
d_call: NA; j_call: TRBJ2-1; clone_size: NA; v_call: TRBV11-3; cdr3_nt: TGTGCCAGCAGCTTGGGCACAGGGCGGTTGGATGAGCAGTTCTTC; cdr3_aa: CASSLGTGRLDEQFF
d_call: TRBD1; j_call: TRBJ1-2; clone_size: many; v_call: TRBV7-9; cdr3_nt: TGTGCCAGCAGCATAAGACAGGGTGTCGACTATGGCTACACCTTC; cdr3_aa: CASSIRQGVDYGYTF
d_call: NA; j_call: TRBJ1-4; clone_size: NA; v_call: TRBV19; cdr3_nt: TGTGCCAGTAGTATAGATCGGGGGGCTCAGGAAAAACTGTTTTTT; cdr3_aa: CASSIDRGAQEKLFF
d_call: NA; j_call: TRBJ2-5; clone_size: NA; v_call: TRBV6-5; cdr3_nt: TGTGCCAGCAGTTACTCGAGGGGAGGCCAAGAGACCCAGTACTTC; cdr3_aa: CASSYSRGGQETQYF
d_call: NA; j_call: TRBJ1-3; clone_size: NA; v_call: TRBV2; cdr3_nt: TGTGCCAGCCCTACAGGGTTGGCTGGAAACACCATATATTTT; cdr3_aa: CASPTGLAGNTIYF
d_call: NA; j_call: TRBJ1-3; clone_size: NA; v_call: TRBV14; cdr3_nt: TGTGCCAGCAGCCGAGACAGAACCTCTGGAAACACCATATATTTT; cdr3_aa: CASSRDRTSGNTIYF
d_call: TRBD1; j_call: TRBJ2-7; clone_size: NA; v_call: TRBV14; cdr3_nt: TGTGCCAGCAGCCCCATCAAAGGGGACAGCCCGGCCTACGAGCAGTACTTC; cdr3_aa: CASSPIKGDSPAYEQYF
d_call: NA; j_call: TRBJ1-5; clone_size: NA; v_call: TRBV19; cdr3_nt: TGTGCCAGTAGTTCAGGCTCGGGACAGCCCCAGCATTTT; cdr3_aa: CASSSGSGQPQHF